The entry that follows covers one TCR beta chain sequence. The antigen this receptor binds is unknown. Per-nucleotide qualities are absent, and no much larger clonotype sits a single base away. The data originate from a study of blood T cells in healthy people across ages (dated by TCRdb to about 2015). Broadly, across the study: Template switching captured roughly one uniquely barcoded TCR beta cDNA molecule per two T cells in model experiments. The donors were split into four age groups: young (average about 15 years), middle-aged (39), aged (more than 60) and long-lived (over 75). To track age-related changes in TCR beta repertoire diversity, the study relied on deep sequencing normalized with unique cDNA molecular identifiers. Two additional independent replicas of 1 million unique cDNA reads from the same blood draw were analyzed for two donors (one aged 18 to 29 and one aged 80 or older). To avoid experimental bias, donors of different ages were randomly spread across the sequencing lanes. Findings and caveats that apply to the study as a whole: The long-lived group showed more naive CD4+ T cells, fewer expanded clones and increased TCR diversity than the aged group, suggesting age selection. Observed TCR beta diversity per million T cells fell roughly linearly with age, and a significant reduction was already apparent by age around 36. There was a strong correlation between observed TCR beta diversity and the percentage of naive T cells measured by flow cytometry. The CMV infection status of donors was not known, potentially confounding age-related changes in expanded clonotypes. Total diversity estimates from one million sequenced T cells were considered lower bounds and underestimates. Because profiling used bulk unsorted PBMCs, naive and antigen-experienced compartments could not be compared conclusively.

Including cysteine and phenylalanine, the CDR3 has 16 amino acids. Of the read, only the CDR3 DNA is kept; its 48 bases are in frame from base 1. Trimming takes 4 bases from V and 4 bases from J, and the germline ends sit 20 bases apart. The germline V gene (reference sequence) sets CDR1 to SGHKS and CDR2 to YYEKEE. Donors were approximately 42 systemically healthy Caucasian individuals from Russia aged 6 to 90 years. Each donor gave roughly 11 milliliters of peripheral blood, drawn into EDTA-treated Vacutainer tubes. PBMCs were isolated by Ficoll-Paque density-gradient centrifugation, with at least 7 million obtained per sample. Total RNA was extracted from PBMCs with Trizol reagent, with at least 6 micrograms obtained per sample. Naive CD45RAhigh/CD27high T cell percentages were measured by flow cytometry on a PBMC aliquot from every donor. Libraries were made using 5' RACE. The sequencer was an Illumina HiSeq 2500. A second PCR of about 6 to 12 cycles was run with a J-beta primer mix and a sample-barcoded 5' primer. Each TCR beta cDNA molecule received a unique molecular identifier from a template-switch 5' adaptor carrying 12 random nucleotides. At least 2.5 million CDR3-containing paired-end reads were obtained from each sample. First-strand cDNA synthesis was performed from all RNA using the Mint cDNA synthesis kit, with priming by a TRBC-specific oligonucleotide. Following uracil-DNA glycosylase treatment, all cDNA underwent a first 18-cycle PCR with the universal primers M1SS and BC2_uni_R. In the paper's pipeline: For normalization, 1 million high-quality reads were randomly selected from each sample, with every read carrying a distinct molecular identifier. Instead of being binned into consensus sequences, reads with shared molecular identifiers were discarded. CDR3 identification, clonotype clustering and error correction used MiTCR with a Q25 quality threshold and the strictest error-elimination algorithm. A nonparametric unseen species model using Euler transformation provided a lower-bound estimate of total TCR beta diversity. TCRdb passed the public sequencing reads through fastp at Q25 and MiXCR, retaining productive beta sequences. Each record represents a unique CDR3 protein, reported with the most common genes and DNA among its rows. The authors' filters were not applied to this entry. The sample yields around 500,000 distinct CDR3 sequences; around half were counted once. Clones ranked in the top ten supply 20% to 25% of the sample.

The chain is assembled from TRBV5-5 and TRBJ1-1, with the D segment identity uncertain. This sequence was found in an elderly man in good health. The sample consisted of blood. The DNA sequence is TGTGCCAGCAGCGGGGAATTGGAGGGCTCGGGCACTGAAGCTTTCTTT. This codes for CASSGELEGSGTEAFF.